This entry is about one T cell receptor beta chain. Its antigen is unidentified. Clones were read by immunoSEQ multiplex PCR, and TCRdb kept only the in-frame ones, dropping some. Here the sample spans around 110,000 clones, roughly 90% being singletons. The data were obtained in a study of CD4+ T cells in melanoma. Study-wide results and limits: Neoantigen-specific CD4+ T cells in melanoma reportedly had diverse differentiation states. CD8+ T cell, macrophage and B cell function reportedly correlated with neoantigen-specific CD4+ T cells.

Per germline, CDR1 SGHTA and CDR2 FQGNSA. The germline V and J ends were trimmed by 1 base and 2 bases, with 5 bases remaining between them. The CDR3 is made up of 13 amino acids. The sample comprised peripheral blood. This sequence was found in a human donor with melanoma. The chain employs TRBV7-2 and TRBJ2-5; D not resolved. CDR3 protein: CASSLELQETQYF. The CDR3 nucleotides are TGTGCCAGCAGCTTAGAGCTACAAGAGACCCAGTACTTC.